This TCR beta chain was observed in a study of T-cell reconstitution after alpha-beta-depleted transplantation in children. Preparing the TCRbeta library involved the use of unique molecular identifiers. TCRdb reprocessed the PCR reads with MiXCR, giving one entry per CDR3 protein. The sample consists of 260,000 or so distinct CDR3 sequences, about 12% of them appearing once. Germline lookup yields CDR1 MNHEY and CDR2 SVGAGI. CDR3 length equals 15 residues. V lost 0 bases and J 3 bases, leaving 11 bases between the germline ends. This clonotype was picked up many times. The receptor was derived from a human donor who donated a stem cell graft to a child with acute lymphoblastic leukemia. Specimen: PBMCs from the stem cell graft donor, collected from the stem cell graft. The chain has TRBV6-5 and TRBJ1-1; possibly TRBD1 for D (5 bases). The CDR3 here is CASSYSPRVDTEAFF. In DNA, the CDR3 is TGTGCCAGCAGTTACTCACCCAGGGTCGACACTGAAGCTTTCTTT.